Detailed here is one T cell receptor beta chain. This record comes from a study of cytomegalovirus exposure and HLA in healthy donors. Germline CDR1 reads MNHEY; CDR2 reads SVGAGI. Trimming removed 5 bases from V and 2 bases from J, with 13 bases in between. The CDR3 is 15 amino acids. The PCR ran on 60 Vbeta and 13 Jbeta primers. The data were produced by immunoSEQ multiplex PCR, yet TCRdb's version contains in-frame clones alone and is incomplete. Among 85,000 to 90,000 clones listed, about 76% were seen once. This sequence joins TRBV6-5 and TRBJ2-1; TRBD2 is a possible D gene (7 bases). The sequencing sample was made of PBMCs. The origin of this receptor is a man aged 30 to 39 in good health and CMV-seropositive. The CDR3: CASSPWGGPYNEQFF. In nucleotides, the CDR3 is TGTGCCAGCAGTCCCTGGGGGGGGCCCTACAATGAGCAGTTCTTC.